Below, 31 T cell receptor beta chains from the same sample are listed, as sequenced in a study of cytomegalovirus exposure and HLA in healthy donors. Use of 60 Vbeta and 13 Jbeta primers characterized the PCR. Data came from immunoSEQ multiplex PCR; TCRdb stores just in-frame clones and leaves some out. The data hold around 130,000 clones, with roughly three quarters observed a single time. Sequencing input: PBMCs. These receptors all stem from a woman aged 18-29 years in good health and CMV-seronegative.

The gene calls are TRBV2 and TRBJ1-5, with 9 nucleotides matching TRBD1. The CDR3 covers 14 residues. Germline V gene sequence: CDR1 SNHLY, CDR2 FYNNEI. Losses at the gene ends were 4 bases for V and 2 bases for J; bases not matched to a gene: 0. For the CDR3, the DNA is TGTGCCAGCAGTGGACAGGGGGGCAATCAGCCCCAGCATTTT. This gives the protein CASSGQGGNQPQHF.

The chain joins TRBV5-4 to TRBJ1-1, with D unresolved. Germline CDR1 is SGHNT and CDR2 is YYREEE (reference sequence). Trimming pared 4 bases from V and 3 bases from J, leaving 10 bases between. This CDR3 contains 13 residues. The CDR3: CASSIDIYTEAFF. CDR3 nucleotides: TGTGCCAGCAGCATCGACATCTACACTGAAGCTTTCTTT.

This clone showed up just a few times. The chain carries TRBV18 and TRBJ1-1; 8 bases align to TRBD1. The CDR3 contains 14 residues. Germline lookup yields CDR1 KGHSH and CDR2 LQKENI. V was clipped by 3 bases and J by 4 bases; unmatched bases: 4. Written as DNA, the CDR3 is TGTGCCAGCTCACCTCGACAGGGGTTCACTGAAGCTTTCTTT. It codes for CASSPRQGFTEAFF.

The CDR3 DNA follows: TGTGCCAGCAGGATACATCACGGGAGCTCTGGGGCCAACGTCCTGACTTTC. Translation: CASRIHHGSSGANVLTF. The chain employs TRBV11-2 and TRBJ2-6; D is possibly TRBD2 (6 bases). Deletions cut 6 bases from V and 0 bases from J, with 15 bases between. CDR3 length equals 17 residues. Germline-derived CDR1 and CDR2 are SGHAT and FQNNGV.

The chain carries TRBV21-1 and TRBJ2-2; TRBD2, the D gene given by the table, was not confirmed from the DNA. TRBV21-1 counts as a pseudogene. The CDR3 has 16 residues. CDR3 in DNA: TGTGCCAGCAGCGGGACTAGCGGGACGTGCACCGGGGAGCTGTTTTTT. It is translated as CASSGTSGTCTGELFF.

The chain employs TRBV5-1 and TRBJ1-1, with 10 positions matching TRBD1. CDR3 size: 14 residues. The J segment lost 8 bases and the V segment lost 3 bases, leaving 7 bases of the junction unmatched. Germline CDR1 reads SGHRS; CDR2 reads YFSETQ. The CDR3 region has the DNA TGCGCCAGCAGCTCGACAGGGGGCTCCGCGGAAGCTTTCTTT. This codes for CASSSTGGSAEAFF.

This chain joins TRBV6-5 and TRBJ1-3; unclear D gene. CDR3 length: 15 residues. V lost 2 bases to trimming and J lost 2 bases, with 10 bases between them. Germline CDR1 is MNHEY and CDR2 is SVGAGI. CDR3 protein: CASSYRREAGNTIYF. The CDR3 DNA is TGTGCCAGCAGTTACCGTCGGGAAGCTGGAAACACCATATATTTT.

The chain combines TRBV27 with TRBJ1-5; D is uncertain. V gave up 4 bases and J gave up 6 bases, with 7 bases separating them. This CDR3 is 12 amino acids long. The germline gives CDR1 MNHEY, CDR2 SMNVEV (reference sequence). The CDR3 spells CASSWAGQPQHF. The CDR3 DNA follows: TGTGCCAGCAGTTGGGCGGGTCAGCCCCAGCATTTT.

V gene TRBV11-2 combines with J gene TRBJ2-1, with D perhaps matching TRBD2 (5 bases). Germline lookup yields CDR1 SGHAT and CDR2 FQNNGV. This CDR3 spans 12 amino acids. Trimming shortened V by 5 bases and J by 8 bases, and 10 bases separated the two germline ends. In nucleotides, the CDR3 is TGTGCCAGCAGCAAATCTAGCTATGAGCAGTTCTTC. Translating gives CASSKSSYEQFF.

The chain uses TRBV5-1 and TRBJ2-7, with a possible D match to TRBD1 (8 bases). The CDR3 spans 13 residues. V lost 7 bases to trimming and J lost 3 bases, with 14 bases between them. The germline gives CDR1 SGHRS, CDR2 YFSETQ. DNA of the CDR3: TGCGCCAGCGGACAGGGAGGGTTCTACGAGCAGTACTTC. Its translation: CASGQGGFYEQYF.

With respect to this clone: Distinct nucleotide sequences in the sample also encode this CDR3. This rearrangement joins TRBV5-8 to TRBJ1-1; no clear D gene. Germline values: CDR1 SGHTS, CDR2 YDEGEE. The CDR3 has 13 residues. Trimming pared 0 bases from V and 4 bases from J, leaving 7 bases between. The CDR3 DNA follows: TGTGCCAGCAGCTTGGACCGGGGCACTGAAGCTTTCTTT. It specifies CASSLDRGTEAFF.

The CDR3 loop is CSVEDGGAENTEAFF. As DNA, the CDR3 is TGCAGCGTTGAAGATGGGGGGGCAGAGAACACTGAAGCTTTCTTT. The chain uses TRBV29-1 and TRBJ1-1; D is possibly TRBD1 (6 bases). The germline V gene has CDR1 SQVTM and CDR2 ANQGSEA. With 0 bases removed from V and 1 base from J, the gap between germline ends came to 12 bases. The CDR3 has 15 amino acids.

The rearrangement links TRBV7-2 to TRBJ2-1, with D unresolved. The CDR3 sequence is 15 residues long. The germline V gene encodes CDR1 SGHTA and CDR2 FQGNSA. Trimming pared 0 bases from V and 0 bases from J, leaving 6 bases between. The CDR3 reads CASSLASSSYNEQFF. Written as DNA, the CDR3 is TGTGCCAGCAGCTTAGCTTCTAGCTCCTACAATGAGCAGTTCTTC.

The chain combines TRBV14 with TRBJ2-5; D is perhaps TRBD2 (5 bases). With 1 base removed from V and 4 bases from J, the gap between germline ends came to 13 bases. This CDR3 comprises 15 residues. Germline CDR1 and CDR2: SGHDN and FVKESK. CDR3 region: CASSQAGSLGETQYF. As DNA, the CDR3 is TGTGCCAGCAGCCAAGCGGGAAGTTTGGGAGAGACCCAGTACTTC.

The V gene is TRBV6-5, the J gene TRBJ1-4; D ambiguous. This CDR3 has 11 amino acids. Between the trimmed V and J ends, which lost 6 bases and 5 bases, there was a span of 4 bases. CDR1 MNHEY and CDR2 SVGAGI come from the germline V gene. This CDR3 is CASRRNEKLFF. CDR3 in DNA: TGTGCCAGCAGGAGGAATGAAAAACTGTTTTTT.

The chain combines TRBV5-1 with TRBJ2-3; 10 bases match TRBD2. Germline CDR1 is SGHRS and CDR2 is YFSETQ. Germline trimming cut 0 bases from V and 10 bases from J; bases unmatched to any gene: 8. This CDR3 has 15 residues. CDR3 loop: CASSLASGGLLAQYF. The CDR3 region has the DNA TGCGCCAGCAGCTTGGCTAGCGGGGGCCTTTTGGCGCAGTATTTT.

The rearrangement joins TRBV11-2 to TRBJ2-5; weak D call: TRBD1 (6 bases). Trimming took 5 bases from V and 0 from J, leaving 10 bases between them. Per germline, CDR1 SGHAT and CDR2 FQNNGV. CDR3 length: 14 amino acids. CDR3 protein: CASSMGTYQETQYF. CDR3 DNA: TGTGCCAGCAGCATGGGGACATACCAAGAGACCCAGTACTTC.

The genes are TRBV6-1 and TRBJ1-1; D ambiguous. The germline gives CDR1 MNHNS, CDR2 SASEGT. The CDR3 is 14 residues long. V dropped 6 bases and J dropped 3 bases, with 14 bases sitting between them. The CDR3 nucleotides read TGTGCCAGCAGACCGGGGTATTGGGACACTGAAGCTTTCTTT. Its protein product is CASRPGYWDTEAFF.

This chain links TRBV30 with TRBJ1-2; D is unresolved. CDR3 size: 12 residues. Germline V lookup: CDR1 GTSNPN, CDR2 SVGIG (reference sequence). Trimming shortened V by 3 bases and J by 7 bases, and 12 bases separated the two germline ends. CDR3 nucleotides: TGTGCCTGGAGGAGGGAGGCGGGTGGCTACACCTTC. It specifies CAWRREAGGYTF.

V gene TRBV25-1 combines with J gene TRBJ2-1, with D possibly being TRBD2 (6 bases). The CDR3 consists of 15 residues. Looked up from germline, CDR1 is MGHDK and CDR2 is SYGVNS. V lost 2 bases, J lost 2 bases, and 10 bases lay in between. CDR3 loop: CASSEGGRTYNEQFF. The CDR3 DNA follows: TGTGCCAGCAGTGAAGGAGGGAGAACCTACAATGAGCAGTTCTTC.

V usage is TRBV2 and J usage is TRBJ1-1; TRBD1 matches 7 bases. The V segment lost 6 bases and the J segment 1 base; nucleotides outside the gene matches: 2. Germline CDR1 is SNHLY and CDR2 is FYNNEI. The CDR3 runs to 13 residues. CDR3 sequence: CASRDRSNTEAFF. DNA of the CDR3: TGTGCCAGCAGGGACAGGTCGAACACTGAAGCTTTCTTT. Looking up the rest from reference TRBV2 and TRBJ1-1 gives the full variable domain: EPEVTQTPSHQVTQMGQEVILRCVPISNHLYFYWYRQILGQKVEFLVSFYNNEISEKSEIFDDQFSVERPDGSNFTLKIRSTKLEDSAMYFCASRDRSNTEAFFGQGTRLTVV.

V gene TRBV4-1 combines with J gene TRBJ2-1, with TRBD2 matching over 9 bases. Per the germline V gene, CDR1 is MGHRA and CDR2 is YSYEKL. This CDR3 spans 16 amino acids. Trimming at V came to 3 bases and at J to 8 bases, leaving 11 bases not matched to a gene. The CDR3: CASSQGLSGSLYEQFF. In DNA form, the CDR3 reads TGCGCCAGCAGCCAGGGACTTAGCGGGAGTCTATATGAGCAGTTCTTC.

The J gene is TRBJ2-7, the V gene TRBV10-2, with 7 bases fitting TRBD1. The CDR3 is made up of 15 amino acids. Germline V gives CDR1 WSHSY, CDR2 SAAADI. V was pared by 6 bases and J by 6 bases, with 14 bases of the junction left unmatched. The CDR3, as DNA: TGCGCCAGCAGCGAGATCGACAGGGAGTGGGTCGAGCAGTACTTC. It codes for CASSEIDREWVEQYF.

The chain couples TRBV6-1 to TRBJ2-3; D ambiguous. CDR3 size: 14 residues. CDR1 and CDR2 (germline): MNHNS, SASEGT. V dropped 7 bases and J dropped 2 bases, with 13 bases sitting between them. CDR3 sequence: CASNFLSVTDTQYF. The CDR3 DNA reads TGTGCCAGCAACTTCTTATCGGTCACAGATACGCAGTATTTT.

This CDR3 is CASSYETGEQFF. CDR3 DNA sequence: TGTGCCAGCAGTTACGAGACAGGCGAGCAGTTCTTC. The J gene is TRBJ2-1, the V gene TRBV6-5, with D possibly TRBD1 on 6 matching bases. From germline, CDR1 is MNHEY and CDR2 SVGAGI. CDR3 size: 12 residues. The V end lost 2 bases, the J end lost 10 bases, and 9 bases lay between the germline ends.

The CDR3 is CASSSQGTRETQYF. The CDR3 bases are TGTGCCAGCAGCTCTCAGGGGACAAGGGAGACCCAGTACTTC. The chain links TRBV7-9 to TRBJ2-5, with D tentatively TRBD1 (6 bases). V dropped 4 bases and J dropped 5 bases, with 14 bases sitting between them. This CDR3 is built from 14 residues. Germline lookup yields CDR1 SEHNR and CDR2 FQNEAQ (reference sequence).

This chain connects TRBV10-1 to TRBJ2-1; the match to TRBD2 covers 7 bases. Germline-derived CDR1 and CDR2 are WNHNN and SYGVQD (reference sequence). The V segment lost 0 bases and the J segment 9 bases; nucleotides outside the gene matches: 5. The CDR3 is made up of 14 amino acids. As DNA, the CDR3 is TGCGCCAGCAGTGAGTCGCCGACTAGCCGTGAGCAGTTCTTC. Its translation is CASSESPTSREQFF.

The rearrangement uses TRBV7-6 and TRBJ1-1; 8 nucleotides agree with TRBD1. Germline loops: CDR1 SGHVS, CDR2 FNYEAQ. Trimming removed 2 bases from V and 2 bases from J; junction bases left unmatched: 10. This CDR3 comprises 17 residues. CDR3 protein: CASSLSRGGTGNTEAFF. Written as DNA, the CDR3 is TGTGCCAGCAGCTTAAGTCGGGGCGGGACAGGCAACACTGAAGCTTTCTTT.

CDR3 region: CSASSLAVEFF. The CDR3, as DNA: TGCAGTGCTTCATCCCTCGCGGTTGAGTTCTTC. The chain joins TRBV20-1 to TRBJ2-1; D remains unclear. The V end was cut by 5 bases, the J end by 14 bases, with 16 bases between. The germline CDR1 and CDR2 sequences are DFQATT and SNEGSKA (reference sequence). The CDR3 sequence is 11 residues long.

The chain is built from TRBV6-1 and TRBJ1-2; TRBD1 matches at 7 bases. Germline CDR1 MNHNS, CDR2 SASEGT. The CDR3 consists of 16 residues. The J segment lost 0 bases and the V segment lost 2 bases, leaving 6 bases of the junction unmatched. Here the CDR3 DNA reads TGTGCCAGCAGTGAACTTGGACAGGCTTCTAACTATGGCTACACCTTC. Translation: CASSELGQASNYGYTF.

The rearrangement uses TRBV29-1 and TRBJ2-3, with D maybe TRBD1 (5 bases). CDR1 is SQVTM, CDR2 ANQGSEA, per germline. The CDR3 runs to 14 residues. Between the trimmed V and J ends, which lost 0 bases and 7 bases, there was a span of 14 bases. The CDR3 spells CSVEDPGKTNTQYF. The CDR3 region has the DNA TGCAGCGTTGAAGACCCAGGGAAGACCAATACGCAGTATTTT.